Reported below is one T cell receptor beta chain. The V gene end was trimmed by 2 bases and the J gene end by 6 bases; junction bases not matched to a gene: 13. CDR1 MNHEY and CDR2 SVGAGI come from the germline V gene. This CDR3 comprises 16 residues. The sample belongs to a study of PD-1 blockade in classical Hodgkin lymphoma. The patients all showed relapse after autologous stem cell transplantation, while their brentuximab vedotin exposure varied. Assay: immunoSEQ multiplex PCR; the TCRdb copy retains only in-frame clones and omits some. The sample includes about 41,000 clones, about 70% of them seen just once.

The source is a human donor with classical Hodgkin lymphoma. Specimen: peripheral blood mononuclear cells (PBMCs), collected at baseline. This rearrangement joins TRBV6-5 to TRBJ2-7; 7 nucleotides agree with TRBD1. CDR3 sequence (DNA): TGTGCCAGCAGTTACCTCCTCTCCGGGACAGTGGGCGAGCAGTACTTC. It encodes CASSYLLSGTVGEQYF.